The 30 T cell receptor beta chains below come from one sample, sequenced in a study of tumor-infiltrating lymphocytes in primary liver carcinoma. Blood RNA came from unsorted whole blood; germline DNA was also extracted. A primer matching the constant region was used to make TCR beta cDNA from approximately 500 ng of total RNA. Nested multiplex PCR, run for three rounds with slightly modified ARM-PCR, yielded TCR beta libraries. Each of the first two PCR rounds ran approximately 10 cycles with TRBV1-TRBV30 forward and C-beta reverse primers. TCRdb re-analysed the multiplex PCR reads in MiXCR, keeping a single row per CDR3 protein. The table records 300,000 to 400,000 distinct CDR3 sequences, about two thirds of them present only once. The sequencing input was peripheral blood. The receptors originated from a man in his forties with primary liver carcinoma and hepatitis B virus infection.

The sample holds a few counts of this clonotype. J is TRBJ2-2 and V is TRBV30, with D tentatively TRBD2 (5 bases). In germline, CDR1 is GTSNPN, CDR2 SVGIG (reference sequence). This CDR3 is built from 11 residues. Trimming took off 4 bases at V and 6 bases at J, with 6 bases between the two ends. The CDR3 sequence: CAWTRAGELFF. The CDR3 DNA follows: TGTGCCTGGACGAGGGCCGGGGAGCTGTTTTTT.

This clonotype was seen ten or more times. The chain is built from TRBV10-2 and TRBJ1-1; D is uncertain. The germline CDR1 and CDR2 sequences are WSHSY and SAAADI. Deletions cut 3 bases from V and 1 base from J, with 3 bases between. The CDR3 covers 12 residues. CDR3 coding DNA: TGCGCCAGCAGTGACCCGAACACTGAAGCTTTCTTT. Translated, it gives CASSDPNTEAFF.

This clonotype was recorded only once. This chain links TRBV5-1 with TRBJ2-7, with 9 nucleotides matching TRBD1. CDR3 length: 14 residues. The ends lost 6 bases at V and 3 bases at J; junction bases unmatched: 7. CDR1 and CDR2 (germline): SGHRS, YFSETQ. As DNA, the CDR3 is TGCGCCAGCATGCCGGGACAGGGCCTCTACGAGCAGTACTTC. This encodes CASMPGQGLYEQYF.

V gene TRBV11-2 combines with J gene TRBJ1-1; D possibly corresponds to TRBD1 (6 bases). The CDR3 is 16 amino acids. CDR1 and CDR2 (germline): SGHAT, FQNNGV. The germline V and J ends were trimmed by 0 bases and 6 bases, with 17 bases remaining between them. CDR3 sequence (DNA): TGTGCCAGCAGCTTAGATATGGGGGCGAGGGGTCCTGAAGCTTTCTTT. It is translated as CASSLDMGARGPEAFF.

In this sample, this clonotype turned up a few times. J is TRBJ2-1 and V is TRBV5-6, with D tentatively TRBD2 (6 bases). From germline, CDR1 is SGHDT and CDR2 YYEEEE. The CDR3 loop spans 18 amino acids. With 3 bases removed from V and 0 bases from J, the gap between germline ends came to 19 bases. The CDR3: CASSWPSALALSYNEQFF. The CDR3 nucleotides read TGTGCCAGCAGCTGGCCGTCTGCCCTAGCGCTCTCCTACAATGAGCAGTTCTTC.

The CDR3 reads CVSSRGRDSVYEQYF. CDR3 nucleotide sequence: TGTGTTAGCAGCCGAGGGCGGGACAGTGTCTACGAGCAGTACTTC. This chain links TRBV11-1 with TRBJ2-7, with a possible D match to TRBD1 (7 bases). CDR1 and CDR2 (germline): SGHAT, FQDESV (reference sequence). The CDR3 runs 15 residues.

This clonotype has a count of ten or more. This chain uses TRBV4-1 with TRBJ2-1, with 9 bases that match TRBD2. The CDR3 is 15 amino acids. The ends lost 1 base at V and 3 bases at J; junction bases unmatched: 1. CDR1 and CDR2 (germline): MGHRA, YSYEKL. The CDR3 spells CASSQVTSGYNEQFF. In nucleotides, the CDR3 is TGCGCCAGCAGCCAAGTGACTAGCGGCTACAATGAGCAGTTCTTC.

As for this clonotype: One end of the junction does not line up with germline, which may come from a read error. This chain uses TRBV11-2 with TRBJ2-7; 7 bases are a match to TRBD1. CDR1 is SGHAT and CDR2 is FQNNGV in the germline V gene. The CDR3 is made up of 14 amino acids. The CDR3 is CASSLEGGDYQQYF. The CDR3 bases are TGTGCCAGCAGCTTAGAAGGGGGCGACTACCAGCAGTATTTC.

Notes on this clonotype: As the CDR3 is not closed by the conserved phenylalanine or tryptophan, this likely results from a read error. It is unclear where the CDR3 begins or ends on the DNA, so no DNA is shown, and the CDR3 is as TCRdb lists it. This rearrangement joins TRBV11-2 to TRBJ2-1; the D call TRBD1 from the table was never checked on the DNA. In germline, CDR1 is SGHAT, CDR2 FQNNGV. Termini included, the CDR3 measures 17 amino acids. The CDR3 sequence is CASSPGRGKTPYNERFL.

At least ten counts were recorded for this clonotype. V usage is TRBV12-3 or TRBV12-4 and J usage is TRBJ2-5; tentatively, D is TRBD1 (5 bases). This CDR3 has 15 amino acids. Trimming left V 5 bases short and J 3 bases short, with 16 bases between. CDR3 nucleotides: TGTGCCAGCAGTCGGACACCCGAGGCAGAAGAGACCCAGTACTTC. As protein: CASSRTPEAEETQYF.

As to this clonotype: A junction boundary mismatches the germline segment, possibly from a read error. The chain combines TRBV4-1 with TRBJ1-4; D may be TRBD1 (5 bases). The germline V gene has CDR1 MGHRA and CDR2 YSYEKL. This CDR3 region has 19 residues. For the CDR3, the DNA is TGCGTCAGCAGCCAAGAACCGGGACGCACCACGGCAACTAATGAAAAACTGTTTTTT. Translated, it gives CVSSQEPGRTTATNEKLFF.

Concerning this clonotype: This clone may be a read error of a much larger clone one base away. The chain has TRBV28 and TRBJ2-7, with 11 bases that match TRBD2. Germline-derived CDR1 and CDR2 are MDHEN and SYDVKM. CDR3 length: 14 amino acids. For the CDR3, the DNA is TGTGCCGGCAGTGAGGGGACTAGCGGCTACGAGCAGTACTTC. It encodes CAGSEGTSGYEQYF.

With regard to this clonotype: A single base separates this from a much larger clone, so it may be a read error. The chain recombines TRBV6-5 with TRBJ2-7, with unresolved D. Germline-derived CDR1 and CDR2 are MNHEY and SVGAGI. Trimming pared 2 bases from V and 4 bases from J, leaving 18 bases between. This CDR3 is 16 amino acids long. CDR3 nucleotides: TGTGCCAGCAGTTACGTCCGCGACTCGTCGAAATACGAGCAGTACTTC. Translating gives CASSYVRDSSKYEQYF.

Details on this clonotype: With a much larger clone just one base away, this may be a read error. The chain carries TRBV4-1 and TRBJ2-3; 9 bases are a match to TRBD1. Germline V lookup: CDR1 MGHRA, CDR2 YSYEKL. CDR3 length: 18 amino acids. V lost 3 bases, J lost 3 bases, and 13 bases stayed unmatched. The CDR3 DNA reads TGCGCCAGCAGCCACTCAGGCGGGGACAGGGCTTGGACAGATACGCAGTATTTT. This sequence encodes CASSHSGGDRAWTDTQYF.

As to this clonotype: Given a much more abundant clone one base away, this may be a read error. The V gene is TRBV11-2, the J gene TRBJ2-1; TRBD1 might be the D (6 bases). Germline V CDR1 and CDR2: SGHAT, FQNNGV. The CDR3 totals 13 residues. The CDR3 sequence is CASSPSGGHEQFF. CDR3 nucleotides: TGCGCCAGCAGCCCAAGTGGGGGCCATGAGCAGTTCTTC.

The rearrangement links TRBV28 to TRBJ1-1; no firm D call. Trimming removed 7 bases from V and 0 bases from J, with 15 bases in between. Germline V CDR1 and CDR2: MDHEN, SYDVKM. The CDR3 loop spans 15 amino acids. CDR3 DNA sequence: TGTGCCAGCACCACTCACGCAATCATGAACACTGAAGCTTTCTTT. Translation: CASTTHAIMNTEAFF.

This chain uses TRBV7-9 with TRBJ2-5; D is uncertain. CDR3 length: 15 residues. Trimming shortened V by 7 bases and J by 2 bases, and 17 bases separated the two germline ends. The germline gives CDR1 SEHNR, CDR2 FQNEAQ (reference sequence). The CDR3 sequence: CASTYGRRLQETQYF. CDR3 DNA sequence: TGTGCCAGCACCTACGGGCGGAGATTACAAGAGACCCAGTACTTC.

Regarding this clonotype: A much larger clone is a single base away; this may be a read error. The chain uses TRBV6-2 or TRBV6-3 and TRBJ1-1; D might be TRBD1 (6 bases). This CDR3 has 14 amino acids. Germline V gene data show CDR1 as MNHEY and CDR2 as SVGEGT. This CDR3 reads CVSSTGEGGTEAFF. The CDR3 region has the DNA TGTGTCAGCAGTACCGGGGAGGGGGGCACTGAAGCTTTCTTT.

Comment on this clonotype: Possible read error: a much larger clone is one base away. This rearrangement joins TRBV6-1 to TRBJ2-6, with TRBD1 as a possible D gene (6 bases). The CDR3 consists of 15 residues. Germline assignment: CDR1 MNHNS and CDR2 SASEGT. The chain's CDR3 is CASSVTGSGANVPTF. DNA for the CDR3: TGTGCCAGCAGTGTAACAGGGTCTGGGGCCAACGTCCCGACTTTC.

This sequence joins TRBV5-4 and TRBJ2-3; TRBD2 agrees at 12 bases. This CDR3 has 16 amino acids. The J segment lost 1 base and the V segment lost 5 bases, leaving 5 bases of the junction unmatched. Germline V gene lookup returns CDR1 SGHNT and CDR2 YYREEE (reference sequence). CDR3 sequence: CASSLRLAGGTDTQYF. CDR3 nucleotides: TGTGCCAGCAGTTTGCGACTAGCGGGAGGCACAGATACGCAGTATTTT.

Regarding this clonotype: Since a much larger clone is just one base distant, this may be a read error. The chain couples TRBV4-2 to TRBJ1-5; TRBD1 matches 7 bases. Looked up from germline, CDR1 is LGHNA and CDR2 is YNFKEQ. CDR3 length: 16 amino acids. CDR3 DNA: TGTACCAGCAGCTCCGAGGGGGCTCCTAGCAATCAGCCCCAGCATTTT. The encoded protein is CTSSSEGAPSNQPQHF.

This clonotype has a count of ten or more. The rearrangement joins TRBV12-3 or TRBV12-4 to TRBJ2-7, with D unclear. The V end was cut by 5 bases, the J end by 5 bases, with 7 bases between. CDR3 length: 11 amino acids. CDR3: CASSQSDEQYF. CDR3 sequence (DNA): TGTGCCAGCAGTCAGAGCGACGAGCAGTACTTC.

The rearrangement uses TRBV10-3 and TRBJ2-4, with D possibly matching TRBD2 (6 bases). CDR1 and CDR2 (germline): ENHRY, SYGVKD. Deletions cut 6 bases from V and 7 bases from J, with 13 bases between. The CDR3 extends over 13 amino acids. The CDR3 coding sequence is TGTGCCATCAGGACGGAGGGCAATAACATTCAGTACTTC. It codes for CAIRTEGNNIQYF.

This clonotype was seen a handful of times. The chain carries TRBV5-4 and TRBJ2-3, with D possibly being TRBD2 (7 bases). Germline V gene data show CDR1 as SGHNT and CDR2 as YYREEE (reference sequence). The V and J ends lost 4 bases and 5 bases respectively, with 23 bases between them. This CDR3 is built from 17 residues. CDR3 residues: CASSPRGAGVGIDTQYF. CDR3 DNA: TGTGCCAGCAGCCCACGGGGGGCGGGAGTAGGGATAGATACGCAGTATTTT.

This clonotype was observed a single time. A junction boundary mismatches the germline segment, possibly from a read error. The chain combines TRBV4-3 with TRBJ2-3; D is possibly TRBD2 (6 bases). The CDR3 has 15 residues. Per the germline V gene, CDR1 is LGHNA and CDR2 is YSLEER. Written as DNA, the CDR3 is TGCGCCAGCAGCCCCATAGCGGAGGGCACAGAAACGCAGTATTTT. Translated: CASSPIAEGTETQYF.

A word on this clonotype: A much larger clone differs from this one at a single base, so this may be a read error. V usage is TRBV12-3 or TRBV12-4 and J usage is TRBJ2-7; perhaps D is TRBD1 or TRBD2 (5 bases each). The CDR3 extends over 14 amino acids. V lost 3 bases and J lost 0, with 9 bases in between. For the CDR3, the DNA is TGTGCCAGCAGTTTCTGGGGGTCCTCCTACGAGCAGTACTTC. Translating it yields CASSFWGSSYEQYF.

A few counts support this clonotype. The gene calls are TRBV4-3 and TRBJ2-7, with D possibly matching TRBD2 (6 bases). This CDR3 spans 15 amino acids. The V end lost 1 base, the J end lost 4 bases, and 14 bases lay between the germline ends. Per the germline V gene, CDR1 is LGHNA and CDR2 is YSLEER. The CDR3 reads CASSQAGVEDYEQYF. In DNA form, the CDR3 reads TGCGCCAGCAGCCAAGCGGGGGTTGAAGATTACGAGCAGTACTTC.

This clonotype was counted at least ten times. This chain joins TRBV12-3 or TRBV12-4 and TRBJ2-7; D ambiguous. V shed 3 bases and J shed 3 bases, with 12 bases lying between them. The CDR3 spans 14 residues. The CDR3 here is CASSFNGPDYEQYF. In DNA, the CDR3 is TGTGCCAGCAGTTTTAACGGACCGGACTACGAGCAGTACTTC.

The chain couples TRBV10-3 to TRBJ2-6, with D unclear. The CDR3 contains 16 residues. Deletions cut 0 bases from V and 9 bases from J, with 15 bases between. Looked up from germline, CDR1 is ENHRY and CDR2 is SYGVKD. The CDR3 bases are TGTGCCATCAGTGAGTCTATGGAGACCACCTTCAACGTCCTGACTTTC. Encoded protein: CAISESMETTFNVLTF.

The chain couples TRBV7-9 to TRBJ2-1; D possibly corresponds to TRBD2 (6 bases). The CDR3 contains 13 residues. CDR1 and CDR2 (germline): SEHNR, FQNEAQ (reference sequence). Deletions cut 8 bases from V and 6 bases from J, with 14 bases between. The CDR3 region is CASRLGLVNEQFF. Here the CDR3 DNA reads TGTGCCAGCCGACTAGGTCTCGTCAATGAGCAGTTCTTC.